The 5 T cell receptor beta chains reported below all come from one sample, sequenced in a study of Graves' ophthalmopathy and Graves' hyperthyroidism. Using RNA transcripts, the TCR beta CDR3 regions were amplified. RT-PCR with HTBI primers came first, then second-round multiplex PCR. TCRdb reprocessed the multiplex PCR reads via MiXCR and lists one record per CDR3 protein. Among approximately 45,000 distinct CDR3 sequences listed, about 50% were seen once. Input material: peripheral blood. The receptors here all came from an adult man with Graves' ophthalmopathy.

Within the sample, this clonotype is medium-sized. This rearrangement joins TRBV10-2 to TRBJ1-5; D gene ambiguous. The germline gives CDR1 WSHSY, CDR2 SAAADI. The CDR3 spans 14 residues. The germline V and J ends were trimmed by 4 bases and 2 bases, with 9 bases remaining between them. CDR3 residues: CASSATAGNQPQHF. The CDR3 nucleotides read TGCGCCAGCAGTGCGACGGCTGGCAATCAGCCCCAGCATTTT.

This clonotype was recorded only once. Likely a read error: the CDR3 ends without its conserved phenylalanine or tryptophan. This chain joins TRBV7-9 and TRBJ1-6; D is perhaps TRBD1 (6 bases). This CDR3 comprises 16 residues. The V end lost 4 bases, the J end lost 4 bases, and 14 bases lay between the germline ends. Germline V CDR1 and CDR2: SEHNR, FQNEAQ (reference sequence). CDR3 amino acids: CASSSFDRGYNSPLHL. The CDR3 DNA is TGTGCCAGCAGCTCTTTCGATAGGGGGTATAATTCACCCCTCCACCTT.

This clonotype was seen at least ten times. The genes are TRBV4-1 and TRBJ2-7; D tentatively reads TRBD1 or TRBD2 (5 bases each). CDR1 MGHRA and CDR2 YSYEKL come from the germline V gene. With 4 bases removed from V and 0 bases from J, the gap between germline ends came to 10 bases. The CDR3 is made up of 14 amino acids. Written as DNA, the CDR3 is TGCGCCAGCAGCCGGGGACCTCTCTCCTACGAGCAGTACTTC. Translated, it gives CASSRGPLSYEQYF.

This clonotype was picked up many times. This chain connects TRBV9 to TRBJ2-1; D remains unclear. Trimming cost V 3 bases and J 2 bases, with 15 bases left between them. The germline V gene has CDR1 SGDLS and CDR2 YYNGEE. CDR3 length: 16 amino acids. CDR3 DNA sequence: TGTGCCAGCAGCGGGAGTCGAGGAGCGCCCTACAATGAGCAGTTCTTC. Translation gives CASSGSRGAPYNEQFF.

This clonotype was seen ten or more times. This CDR3 is CSVENNLAKNIQYF. In DNA form, the CDR3 reads TGCAGCGTTGAGAACAACCTAGCCAAAAACATTCAGTACTTC. The rearrangement uses TRBV29-1 and TRBJ2-4; D ambiguous. Germline CDR1 reads SQVTM; CDR2 reads ANQGSEA. This CDR3 region has 14 residues. The germline V and J ends were trimmed by 3 bases and 0 bases, with 9 bases remaining between them.